A single T cell receptor (beta chain) is shown here with its context. Its antigen is currently not known. Base qualities are not at hand, and no much larger clone is one base apart. The entry originates in a study of blood T cells in healthy people across ages (dated by TCRdb to between 2015 and 2017). Background for the entire study: In model experiments, template switching captured about one uniquely barcoded TCR beta cDNA molecule for every two T cells. The donors were split into four age groups: young (average around 17 years), middle-aged (39), aged (roughly 60) and long-lived (roughly 86). The study measured age-related changes in TCR beta repertoire diversity using deep sequencing normalized with unique cDNA molecular identifiers. To avoid experimental bias, donors of different ages were spread randomly across the sequencing lanes. The study analyzed two additional independent replicas of 1 million unique cDNA reads from the same blood draw for two donors, one aged 18 to 30 and one aged 80 or older.

The donors were around 39 Caucasian individuals from Russia, aged 6 to 90 years, who were systemically healthy. Each donor gave approximately 9.3 milliliters of peripheral blood, collected into EDTA-treated Vacutainer tubes. Ficoll-Paque density-gradient centrifugation was used to isolate PBMCs, with at least 7 million obtained per sample. Total RNA, at least 5.5 micrograms per sample, was extracted from PBMCs with Trizol reagent. For every donor, an aliquot of PBMCs went through flow cytometry to measure the percentages of naive CD45RAhigh/CD27high T cells. Beyond this particular receptor, the publication reports: A strong correlation was found between observed TCR beta diversity and the percentage of naive T cells measured by flow cytometry. Compared with the aged group, the long-lived group had more naive CD4+ T cells, fewer expanded clones and increased TCR diversity, a pattern suggesting age selection. Total diversity estimates from one million sequenced T cells were considered lower bounds and underestimates. As age increased, observed TCR beta diversity per million T cells dropped in a roughly linear way, and a significant reduction was already evident by age 40. Because the CMV infection status of the donors was unknown, age-related changes in expanded clonotypes may potentially have been confounded. Because profiling used bulk unsorted PBMCs, naive and antigen-experienced compartments could not be compared conclusively.

V and J lose 0 bases and 10 bases, and a span of 7 bases separates them. The CDR1 and CDR2 encoded by the germline V gene are WSHSY and SAAADI. The CDR3 spans 12 residues, from the cysteine through the phenylalanine. Only the CDR3 DNA stays, 36 bases, in frame from base 1. The receptor library was made with 5' RACE. Instrument on record: Illumina HiSeq 2500. A second PCR of roughly 7 to 11 cycles was run with a J-beta primer mix and a sample-barcoded 5' primer. A template-switch 5' adaptor carrying 12 random nucleotides introduced a unique molecular identifier onto each TCR beta cDNA molecule. At least 2.5 million CDR3-containing paired-end reads were obtained from each sample. First-strand cDNA was synthesized from all RNA with the Mint cDNA synthesis kit, primed by a TRBC-specific oligonucleotide. Following uracil-DNA glycosylase treatment, a first 18-cycle PCR with universal primers M1SS and BC2_uni_R was performed on all cDNA. The authors' analysis ran thus. Normalization of each sample was performed by random selection of 1 million high-quality reads, each carrying a distinct molecular identifier. Instead of being binned into consensus sequences, reads that shared molecular identifiers were thrown out. MiTCR, with a Q25 quality threshold and the strictest error-elimination algorithm, was used for CDR3 identification, clonotype clustering and error correction. A nonparametric unseen species model with Euler transformation was used to estimate a lower bound on total TCR beta diversity. TCRdb reworked the public reads: Q25 trimming with fastp, MiXCR clone assembly, productive beta chains retained. Rows with a matching CDR3 protein are joined into one entry that keeps the most common DNA and genes. TCRdb, not the original authors, processed these V and J calls. This sample gives around 500,000 distinct CDR3 sequences in total; about 45% of them show up just once. 20% to 25% of the sample lies in the top ten.

The clonotype comes from an elderly man in good health. The rearranged chain carries TRBV10-2 and TRBJ1-5; no D segment can be confidently identified. The sequencing input was blood. The CDR3 corresponds to CASSESREPQHF. The DNA reads TGCGCCAGCAGTGAGTCGCGGGAACCCCAGCATTTT.